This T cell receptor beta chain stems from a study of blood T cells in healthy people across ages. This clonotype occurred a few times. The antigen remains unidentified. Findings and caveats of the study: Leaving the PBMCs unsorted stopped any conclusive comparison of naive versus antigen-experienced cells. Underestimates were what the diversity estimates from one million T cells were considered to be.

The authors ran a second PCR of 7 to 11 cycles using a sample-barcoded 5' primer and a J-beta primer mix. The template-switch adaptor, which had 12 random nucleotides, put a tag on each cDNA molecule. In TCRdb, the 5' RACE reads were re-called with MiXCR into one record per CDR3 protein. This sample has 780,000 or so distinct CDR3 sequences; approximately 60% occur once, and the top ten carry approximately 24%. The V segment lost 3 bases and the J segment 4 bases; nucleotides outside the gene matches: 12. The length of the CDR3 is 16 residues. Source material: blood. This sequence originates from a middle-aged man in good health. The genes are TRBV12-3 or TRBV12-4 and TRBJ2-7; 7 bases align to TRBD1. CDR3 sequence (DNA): TGTGCCAGCAGTTTCAATCCGGGACAGAGATATTACGAGCAGTACTTC. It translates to CASSFNPGQRYYEQYF.